This T cell receptor beta chain appears in the sequencing data of a study of Ad26.COV2.S vaccination and SARS-CoV-2 variants. Study as a whole: By the intramuscular route, Ad26.COV2.S was given once, or twice 56 days apart.

The study, taken as a whole, reports: The study found similar non-spike TCR breadth in vaccine and placebo recipients. Vaccine recipients posted higher spike-specific TCR breadth than their placebo counterparts. Following vaccination, spike-specific CD8+ and CD4+ T cell responses reportedly exhibited substantial breadth.

This CDR3 has 14 residues. Germline CDR1 is MNHEY and CDR2 is SMNVEV (reference sequence). V was pared by 0 bases and J by 10 bases, with 10 bases between. Regarding this clone: Its antigen is not identified.

The method was immunoSEQ multiplex PCR; TCRdb's version includes in-frame clones alone and lacks a portion of them. The repertoire consists of 350,000 to 450,000 clones, with about nine tenths occurring once and the leading ten covering approximately 1.7%. Treatment of the sample: over 15 received Ad26.COV2.S at low or high dose, single or two shots; about 5 received placebo; per-sample allocation not given. After the first vaccine or placebo injection, samples were drawn on day 63. V is TRBV27 and J is TRBJ1-6, with D unclear. The sample in question was peripheral blood, obtained in a trial of Ad26.COV2.S vaccine versus placebo. The source is a person aged 18 to 59 who received the Ad26.COV2.S COVID-19 vaccine or a placebo. The CDR3: CASSLSPYPSPLHF. The CDR3 DNA sequence: TGTGCCAGCAGTTTATCGCCTTATCCATCACCCCTCCACTTT.